The present TCR beta chain was sequenced within a study of cytomegalovirus exposure and HLA in healthy donors. General observations from the study: Whilst most TCR sequences proved rare, a subset of public TCRs occurred across many donors. As was reported, the classifier diagnosed cytomegalovirus status with high specificity and sensitivity. Altogether, 160 or so TCR beta chains were recorded as cytomegalovirus-associated.

The table came from immunoSEQ multiplex PCR; TCRdb's copy has only in-frame clones and leaves some out. The sample has about 79,000 clones; 93% are singletons. The germline gives CDR1 MNHEY, CDR2 SVGAGI. V was clipped by 6 bases and J by 8 bases; unmatched bases: 3. The CDR3 covers 11 residues. The donors were members of the approximately 120-subject validation cohort (separate from the approximately 670-subject first cohort). Concerning this clone: What it binds is not known.

The chain carries TRBV6-5 and TRBJ1-1; the match to TRBD1 covers 7 bases. This receptor was obtained from a woman between 25 and 40 years old in good health and CMV-seronegative. Sequencing was performed on PBMCs. The CDR3 DNA reads as TGTGCCAGCAGCCGACAGGGAGAAGCTTTCTTT. Residues: CASSRQGEAFF.